The sequence of this T cell receptor (beta chain) was determined in a study of cytotoxic CD8 clonotypes in ibrutinib-treated CLL. Study-wide results and limits: Against age-matched healthy donors, baseline clonality ran higher and tracked circulating CD8+ T-cell counts. Clonality increased with ibrutinib response but returned toward baseline at progression. Private clonotypes, not public ones, expanded at ibrutinib response.

About this clone itself: Its antigen remains unidentified.

Assay used: immunoSEQ multiplex PCR; TCRdb lists only in-frame clones, some missing. Found here are 52,000 or so clones, nearly 55% of them singletons; the top ten hold 24%. CDR1 is GTSNPN and CDR2 is SVGIG in the germline V gene (reference sequence). This CDR3 region has 10 residues. The specimen was PBMCs, collected at disease progression, from a patient treated with ibrutinib. The receptor comes from a human donor with chronic lymphocytic leukemia. V usage is TRBV30 and J usage is TRBJ2-5, with D perhaps matching TRBD2 (6 bases). CDR3 sequence reads: CVTGEETQYF. In DNA, the CDR3 is TGTGTTACGGGAGAGGAGACCCAGTACTTC. The entire variable domain, with the rest obtained from reference TRBV30 and TRBJ2-5, is as follows: SQTIHQWPATLVQPVGSPLSLECTVEGTSNPNLYWYRQAAGRGLQLLFYSVGIGQISSEVPQNLSASRPQDRQFILSSKKLLLSDSGFYLCVTGEETQYFGPGTRLLVL.